The clone carrying this T cell receptor beta chain was detected only a few times. Its antigen is currently unknown. This entry belongs to a study of beta chain features in type 1 diabetes. Study-level background: All samples yielded roughly 110 million examined sorted cells.

Every isolated RNA sample was fully reverse transcribed, so sequencing captured expressed TCRB transcripts. Method: immunoSEQ multiplex PCR; TCRdb's copy keeps in-frame clones and lacks some. The sample shows more than 300,000 clones, over 10% of them seen only once. The CDR3 loop spans 14 amino acids. The germline V gene encodes CDR1 SNHLY and CDR2 FYNNEI. The germline V and J ends were trimmed by 4 bases and 10 bases, with 19 bases remaining between them. Notes on the study in general: When cDNA is sequenced, cells with high TCR expression could be over-represented. Patients with type 1 diabetes showed fewer VDJ junction insertions and more deletions.

Sort purity for all populations was recorded as exceeding 98%. The chain uses TRBV2 and TRBJ1-1, with a weak D call TRBD1 (6 bases). Sequencing was performed on naive CD4+ T cells from blood. This TCR derives from a young man in good health. The CDR3 bases are TGTGCCAGCAGTGCAACCCCAGGGGTCACGCGAGCTTTCTTT. Protein: CASSATPGVTRAFF.